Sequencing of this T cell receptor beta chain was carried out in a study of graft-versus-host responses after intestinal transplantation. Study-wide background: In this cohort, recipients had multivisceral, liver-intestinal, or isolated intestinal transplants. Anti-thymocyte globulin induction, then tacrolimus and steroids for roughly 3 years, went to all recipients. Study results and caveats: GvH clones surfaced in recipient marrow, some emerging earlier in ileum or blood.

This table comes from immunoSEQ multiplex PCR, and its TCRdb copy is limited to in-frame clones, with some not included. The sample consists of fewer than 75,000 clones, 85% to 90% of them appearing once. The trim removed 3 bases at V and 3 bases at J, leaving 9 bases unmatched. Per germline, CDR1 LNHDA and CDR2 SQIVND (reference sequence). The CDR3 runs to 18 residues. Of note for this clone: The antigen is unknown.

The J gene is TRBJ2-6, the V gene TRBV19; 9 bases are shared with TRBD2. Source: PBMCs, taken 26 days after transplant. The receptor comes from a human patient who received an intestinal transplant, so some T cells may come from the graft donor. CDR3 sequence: CASSIEGGGAFGANVLTF. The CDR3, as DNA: TGTGCCAGTAGTATTGAGGGCGGGGGGGCCTTTGGGGCCAACGTCCTGACTTTC.